This T cell receptor beta chain was sequenced during a study of T cell repertoires in cytomegalovirus infection. Whole-study context: Recently identified HLA-C-restricted CMV epitopes and well-studied HLA-B-restricted CMV epitopes were used by the study.

Germline V CDR1 and CDR2: SGHVS, FNYEAQ. The CDR3 is made up of 13 amino acids. The V and J ends lost 9 bases and 0 bases respectively, with 10 bases between them. Regarding the study as a whole: CMV carriers having the relevant HLA were flagged by cumulative public TCR beta family frequency.

With regard to this clonotype: Its antigen is unidentified.

Using its own MiXCR run on the reads, TCRdb lists one record per CDR3 protein. The sample includes 900,000 to 950,000 distinct CDR3 sequences, around 31% of them seen just once. Source: cultured CD8+ T cells from PBMCs, taken from culture after CMV antigen stimulation. The TCR originated in a human donor in good health (CMV status not recorded). Some clones in this sample may be carry-over from other donors' samples. The chain links TRBV7-6 to TRBJ2-3, with D unclear. The CDR3 sequence: CASESLSTDTQYF. The CDR3 region has the DNA TGTGCCAGTGAGAGTCTGAGCACAGATACGCAGTATTTT.